This is a list of T cell receptor beta chains from one sample in a study of human T cells and chemical hapten exposure. In TCRdb, the RACE reads were re-called with MiXCR into one record per CDR3 protein. The sample carries about 340,000 distinct CDR3 sequences, around 7% recorded once. The sample here was whole blood, taken in connection with sensitization to the hapten diphenylcyclopropenone (DPC). These receptors came from a woman aged 18-30 years with alopecia areata. Some clones in this sample may be carry-over from other donors' samples. Both conserved end residues are part of each CDR3. D genes are given only for firm matches. Some rows have no size entry. The others give once, few or many, or a class for an expanded clone.

d_gene	abundance	j_gene	v_gene	CDR3nt	CDR3aa
TRBD2	many	TRBJ2-3	TRBV20-1	TGCAGTGTCATAGCGGGGGCCACAGATACGCAGTATTTT	CSVIAGATDTQYF
.	few	TRBJ2-7	TRBV12-3/TRBV12-4	TGTGCCAGCAGCCCTTCCCGAAGGGTTTCGGGCGAGCAGTACTTC	CASSPSRRVSGEQYF
.	few	TRBJ1-2	TRBV18	TGTGCCAGCTCACCTGACCATAACTATGGCTACACCTTC	CASSPDHNYGYTF
.	many	TRBJ2-3	TRBV12-3/TRBV12-4	TGTGCCAGCAGTCTGAGCGTTCCCCCAGATACGCAGTATTTT	CASSLSVPPDTQYF
.	few	TRBJ2-2	TRBV6-4	TGTGCCAGCAGTGAAAGAGCCAGGGGGGACACCGGGGAGCTGTTTTTT	CASSERARGDTGELFF
TRBD2	many	TRBJ2-1	TRBV7-3	TGTGCCAGCAGCTCCTCGACTAGCGGAGTATCTCTCAATGAGCAGTTCTTC	CASSSSTSGVSLNEQFF
.	few	TRBJ1-1	TRBV18	TGTGCCAGCTCGCGCGGGGGGACGAACACTGAAGCTTTCTTT	CASSRGGTNTEAFF
TRBD2	many	TRBJ2-3	TRBV29-1	TGCAGCGTTGTGGAGCGGGGGGTTGAAGATACGCAGTATTTT	CSVVERGVEDTQYF
.	few	TRBJ1-1	TRBV20-1	TGCAGTGCTAGAGGGGGTGCAGGCATGAACACTGAAGCTTTCTTT	CSARGGAGMNTEAFF
TRBD2	.	TRBJ2-3	TRBV20-1	TGCAGTGCTAGCGGGGGGGATGTAGATACGCAGTATTTT	CSASGGDVDTQYF
TRBD2	.	TRBJ2-1	TRBV29-1	TGCAGCGTTGAAGTTATGGCGGGGGGGCCCAATGAGCAGTTCTTC	CSVEVMAGGPNEQFF
TRBD1	.	TRBJ2-2	TRBV13	TGTGCCAGCAGCTTGGGACAGGGGGTAGCCGGGGAGCTGTTTTTT	CASSLGQGVAGELFF
.	.	TRBJ1-1	TRBV12-3/TRBV12-4	TGTGCCAGCAGTTTAAAATCGAACACTGAAGCTTTCTTT	CASSLKSNTEAFF
.	few	TRBJ1-6	TRBV6-5	TGTGCCAGCAGTTACACTCCCGAAGCGACTCCCCTCCACTTT	CASSYTPEATPLHF
.	few	TRBJ1-2	TRBV3-1	TGTGCCAGCAGCCAGAAGGCGGGGGCATATGGCTACACCTTC	CASSQKAGAYGYTF
.	.	TRBJ2-7	TRBV4-3	TGCGCCAGCAGCCAAGAAAGGGATCCGTCCTACGAGCAGTACTTC	CASSQERDPSYEQYF
.	few	TRBJ1-1	TRBV29-1	TGCAGCGTTTCCGAGCGTACACGACGGTTTGAAGCTTTCTTT	CSVSERTRRFEAFF
.	.	TRBJ1-1	TRBV29-1	TGCAGCGTTCGTGCAGCAAACACTGAAGCTTTCTTT	CSVRAANTEAFF
TRBD2	few	TRBJ2-1	TRBV27	TGTGCCAGCAGTTTATTGGGGACCCGGGGGGATGAGCAGTTCTTC	CASSLLGTRGDEQFF
.	few	TRBJ1-2	TRBV7-7	TGTGCTAGCAGCCCCCTGGCAGATGGCTACACCTTC	CASSPLADGYTF
.	few	TRBJ2-7	TRBV27	TGTGCCAGCAGTTTGATTGTGGGGGCAGGGGGGCGAGAGCAGTACTTC	CASSLIVGAGGREQYF
.	.	TRBJ1-6	TRBV6-6	TGTGCCAGCAGTTCGGACGGTTATAATTCACCCCTCCACTTT	CASSSDGYNSPLHF
.	many	TRBJ2-7	TRBV6-2/TRBV6-3	TGTGCCAGCAGTTACTACGGGGCCAGCTACGAGCAGTACTTC	CASSYYGASYEQYF
.	few	TRBJ1-5	TRBV19	TGTGCCAGTAGAAGGTTGGGGAGCAATCAGCCCCAGCATTTT	CASRRLGSNQPQHF
TRBD1	few	TRBJ2-7	TRBV6-2/TRBV6-3	TGTGCCAGCATCAAGGGACAGGGATTCTCCTACGAGCAGTACTTC	CASIKGQGFSYEQYF
.	.	TRBJ2-2	TRBV28	TGTGCCAGCACCCCTTGGGACGAAGGGCCCCCGATGGTACCCGGGGAGCTGTTTTTT	CASTPWDEGPPMVPGELFF
.	few	TRBJ1-1	TRBV6-6	TGTGCCAGCAGTGAGGCGTTTAGGGGGACTACTGAAGCTTTCTTT	CASSEAFRGTTEAFF
.	many	TRBJ2-6	TRBV9	TGTGCCAGCAGCGTTGGGAGCTCTGGGGCCAACGTCCTGACTTTC	CASSVGSSGANVLTF
TRBD1	many	TRBJ1-3	TRBV15	TGTGCCACCAGCAGAGACCGAGGACAGGGAGGAAACACCATATATTTT	CATSRDRGQGGNTIYF
.	once	TRBJ1-3	TRBV2	TGTGCCAGACAAAGGGAAGCATCTGGAAACACCATATATTTT	CARQREASGNTIYF
.	many	TRBJ2-7	TRBV7-9	TGTGCCAGCAGCTTAGATACAGTTTCCTACGAGCAGTACTTC	CASSLDTVSYEQYF
TRBD1	.	TRBJ1-5	TRBV12-3/TRBV12-4	TGTGCCAGCAACCGGGACAGTAGCAATCAGCCCCAGCATTTT	CASNRDSSNQPQHF
TRBD2	many	TRBJ2-1	TRBV6-5	TGTGCCAGCAGCAGGACTAGCGAATACTACAATGAGCAGTTCTTC	CASSRTSEYYNEQFF
.	.	TRBJ1-2	TRBV20-1	TGCAGTGCTAGAGTGTCGGGGGACTATGGCTACACCTTC	CSARVSGDYGYTF
TRBD2	many	TRBJ2-1	TRBV20-1	TGCAGTGCTAGAGATGTGGCTAGCGGGGGGATTAATGAGCAGTTCTTC	CSARDVASGGINEQFF
TRBD1	few	TRBJ1-1	TRBV6-1	TGTGCCAGCAGCCCTACCGACAGGGGCCACACTGAAGCTTTCTTT	CASSPTDRGHTEAFF
.	.	TRBJ2-2	TRBV24-1	TGTGCCACCAGTGATTCCGGGAGTTCGAACACCGGGGAGCTGTTTTTT	CATSDSGSSNTGELFF
TRBD1	few	TRBJ1-3	TRBV18	TGTGCCAGCTCACCAGACAGGGTACCTGGAAACACCATATATTTT	CASSPDRVPGNTIYF
TRBD1	few	TRBJ1-5	TRBV2	TGTGCCAGCAGCCCCAGGACAGGGCAGCAGCCCCAGCATTTT	CASSPRTGQQPQHF
TRBD2	.	TRBJ2-7	TRBV5-5	TGTGCCAGCGGACTAGCGGGGGCCGCCTACGAGCAGTACTTC	CASGLAGAAYEQYF
.	.	TRBJ2-1	TRBV18	TGTGCCAGCTCACGTAGCGGTAATGAGCAGTTCTTC	CASSRSGNEQFF
TRBD2	.	TRBJ2-7	TRBV2	TGTGCCAGCAGTGAAGGTATCGGGGGGACGCCGTCCTACGAGCAGTACTTC	CASSEGIGGTPSYEQYF
.	many	TRBJ2-3	TRBV2	TGTGCCAGCACGTCTCTAACCACAGATACGCAGTATTTT	CASTSLTTDTQYF
.	.	TRBJ1-6	TRBV5-1	TGCGCCAGCAGCCCTGGTGGGGCGCTGAAGAATTCACCCCTCCACTTT	CASSPGGALKNSPLHF
.	few	TRBJ2-5	TRBV7-9	TGTGCCAGCAGCCCGGTAGGGGCGGAATGGGAGACCCAGTACTTC	CASSPVGAEWETQYF
TRBD2	.	TRBJ2-7	TRBV7-9	TGTGCCAGCAGCTTTCGGACTAGCGGGGGTGGAGGCGAGCAGTACTTC	CASSFRTSGGGGEQYF
.	many	TRBJ1-1	TRBV11-2	TGTGCCAGCAGGTTAGCCCGTGAAGCTTTCTTT	CASRLAREAFF
TRBD2	few	TRBJ2-3	TRBV6-6	TGTGCCAGCAGTTACGCCGGGACTAGCGGGGGCCGCAAGGATACGCAGTATTTT	CASSYAGTSGGRKDTQYF
.	.	TRBJ2-7	TRBV5-1	TGCGCCAGCAGCTTGGGCGGGGGCGACAATTACGAGCAGTACTTC	CASSLGGGDNYEQYF
.	many	TRBJ2-4	TRBV14	TGTGCCAGCAGCGTGGGGCTTAGGGGCATTCAGTACTTC	CASSVGLRGIQYF
TRBD1	few	TRBJ2-2	TRBV10-3	TGTGCCATCAGTGATTGGGACAGTAGACCACTCAAAGGCACCGGGGAGCTGTTTTTT	CAISDWDSRPLKGTGELFF
TRBD1	many	TRBJ2-5	TRBV6-2/TRBV6-3	TGTGCCAGCAGTTACGGACCGACCCTGGGACAGGTCAAGGAGACCCAGTACTTC	CASSYGPTLGQVKETQYF
TRBD2	.	TRBJ2-3	TRBV5-4	TGTGCCAGCAGCCCGGGACTAGTGGCAGATACGCAGTATTTT	CASSPGLVADTQYF
.	.	TRBJ1-4	TRBV3-1	TGTGCCAGCAGCCAGTTCCAGGAGGGTGAAAAACTGTTTTTT	CASSQFQEGEKLFF
.	few	TRBJ1-1	TRBV20-1	TGCAGTGCTAGATCGGCGTTTGAAGCTTTCTTT	CSARSAFEAFF